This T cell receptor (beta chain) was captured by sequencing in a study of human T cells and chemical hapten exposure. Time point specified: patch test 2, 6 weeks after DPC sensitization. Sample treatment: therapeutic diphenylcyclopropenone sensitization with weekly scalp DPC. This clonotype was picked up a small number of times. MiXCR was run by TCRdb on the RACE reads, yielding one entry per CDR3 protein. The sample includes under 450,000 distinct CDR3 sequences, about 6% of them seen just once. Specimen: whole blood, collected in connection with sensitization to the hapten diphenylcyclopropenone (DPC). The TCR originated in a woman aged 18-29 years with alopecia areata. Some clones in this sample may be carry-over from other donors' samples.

CDR3 sequence: CATSDFEMKRAQYF. The CDR3 DNA follows: TGTGCCACCAGTGACTTCGAGATGAAAAGGGCCCAGTACTTC. The V gene is TRBV24-1, the J gene TRBJ2-5; D is unresolved. The CDR3 length is 14 residues. Germline V lookup: CDR1 KGHDR, CDR2 SFDVKD. V was clipped by 4 bases and J by 9 bases, with 17 bases between them.